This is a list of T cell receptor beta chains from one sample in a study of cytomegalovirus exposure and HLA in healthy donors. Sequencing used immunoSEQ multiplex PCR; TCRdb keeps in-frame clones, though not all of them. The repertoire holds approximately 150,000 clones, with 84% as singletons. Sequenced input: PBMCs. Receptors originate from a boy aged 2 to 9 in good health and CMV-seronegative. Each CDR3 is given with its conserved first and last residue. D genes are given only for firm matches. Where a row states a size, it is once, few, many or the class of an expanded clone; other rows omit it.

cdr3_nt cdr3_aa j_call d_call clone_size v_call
TGTGCCAGCAGTTTAGATCCGGGGGGGCAGTTCTTC CASSLDPGGQFF TRBJ2-1 TRBD2 - TRBV28
TGTGCCAGCAGCTTACTGACTAGCGGGGGGCGGAGCACAGATACGCAGTATTTT CASSLLTSGGRSTDTQYF TRBJ2-3 TRBD2 - TRBV13
TGTGCCAGCAGCGCAAGGTTCCGGGACAGGGTTGGTCTACATGAACCAGATACGCAGTATTTT CASSARFRDRVGLHEPDTQYF TRBJ2-3 TRBD1 - TRBV7-6
TGTGCCAGCAGAAGGACAGGGTACTACGAGCAGTACTTC CASRRTGYYEQYF TRBJ2-7 TRBD1 - TRBV27
TGTGCCAGCAGCTTACAAGCGGGGGGTGACAATGAGCAGTTCTTC CASSLQAGGDNEQFF TRBJ2-1 TRBD2 - TRBV7-2
TGTGCCAGCAGCTACAGGGATCGGGAGACCCAGTACTTC CASSYRDRETQYF TRBJ2-5 - - TRBV14
TGTGCGGGGGGGCGCGAAAACATTCAGTACTTC CAGGRENIQYF TRBJ2-4 - - TRBV7-9
TGCGCCAGCAGCTCCCTCGGAGGGACAGGTACCTACGAGCAGTACTTC CASSSLGGTGTYEQYF TRBJ2-7 TRBD1 - TRBV5-1
TGTGCCAGCTCACCAGAGGGGGCCTATCAGCCCCAGCATTTT CASSPEGAYQPQHF TRBJ1-5 TRBD1 once TRBV18
TGCGCCAGCAGCTTACCGGGACAGGGGGATTACGAGCAGTACTTC CASSLPGQGDYEQYF TRBJ2-7 TRBD1 - TRBV4-1
TGCGCCAGCAGCTTCTCAGGTGATTCACCCCTCCACTTT CASSFSGDSPLHF TRBJ1-6 - - TRBV5-1
TGCGCCAGCAGTCAAGTCAATACCGGGACAGGGGGCTCCTACGAGCAGTACTTC CASSQVNTGTGGSYEQYF TRBJ2-7 TRBD1 - TRBV23-1
TGTGCCAGCAGTGGAGGAGCGGGGCGAGATACGCAGTATTTT CASSGGAGRDTQYF TRBJ2-3 TRBD2 few TRBV2
TGTGCCAGCAGCGTAGGCGTAGGGGGTTATGGCTCTGGGGCCAACGTCCTGACTTTC CASSVGVGGYGSGANVLTF TRBJ2-6 - - TRBV9
TGTGCCAGTAGTATCCGGGACTGGATATACAATGAGCAGTTCTTC CASSIRDWIYNEQFF TRBJ2-1 - - TRBV19
TGTGCCAGCAGCCAAGATGGGACTAGACACAATGAGCAGTTCTTC CASSQDGTRHNEQFF TRBJ2-1 TRBD2 - TRBV4-2
TGCAGCGTTGACCAGGGAGGGGGGCAGCCCCAGCATTTT CSVDQGGGQPQHF TRBJ1-5 - - TRBV29-1
TGCGCCAGCAGCTTGGATCGACTAGCGGGGCATAGGGTGGGACAGGATGAGCAGTTCTTC CASSLDRLAGHRVGQDEQFF TRBJ2-1 TRBD2 few TRBV5-1
TGTGCCAGCACCGGCAGGGTATATGAAAAACTGTTTTTT CASTGRVYEKLFF TRBJ1-4 - - TRBV6-1